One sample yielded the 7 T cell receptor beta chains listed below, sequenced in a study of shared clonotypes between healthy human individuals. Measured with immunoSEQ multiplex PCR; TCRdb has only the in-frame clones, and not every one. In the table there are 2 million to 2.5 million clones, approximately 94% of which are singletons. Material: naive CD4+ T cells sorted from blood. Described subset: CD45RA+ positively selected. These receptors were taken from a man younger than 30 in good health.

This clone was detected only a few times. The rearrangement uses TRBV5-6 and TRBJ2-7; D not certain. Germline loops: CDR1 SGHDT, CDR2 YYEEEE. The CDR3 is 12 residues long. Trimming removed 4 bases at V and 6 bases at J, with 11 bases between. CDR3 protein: CASSLLGSEQYF. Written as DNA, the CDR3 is TGTGCCAGCAGCCTGCTGGGTAGCGAGCAGTACTTC.

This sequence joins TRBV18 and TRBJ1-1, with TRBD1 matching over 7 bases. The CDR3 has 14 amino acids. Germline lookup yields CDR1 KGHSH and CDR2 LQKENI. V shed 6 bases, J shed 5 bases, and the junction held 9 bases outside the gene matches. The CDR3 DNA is TGTGCCAGCTCCCTTAACAGGGGAGGGACTGAAGCTTTCTTT. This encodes CASSLNRGGTEAFF.

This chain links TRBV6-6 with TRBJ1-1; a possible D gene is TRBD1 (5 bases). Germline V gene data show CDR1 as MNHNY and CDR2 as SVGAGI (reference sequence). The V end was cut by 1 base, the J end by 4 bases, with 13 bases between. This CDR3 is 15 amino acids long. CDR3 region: CASSYWGDRGTEAFF. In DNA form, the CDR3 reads TGTGCCAGCAGTTACTGGGGGGATAGGGGCACTGAAGCTTTCTTT.

In DNA, the CDR3 is TGTGCCAGCAGTCGAGAGGGGGGGAACTACGAGCAGTACTTC. Its translation: CASSREGGNYEQYF. The chain couples TRBV5-4 to TRBJ2-7, with a weak D call TRBD2 (7 bases). The CDR3 has 14 residues. Germline V CDR1 and CDR2: SGHNT, YYREEE (reference sequence). The V end was cut by 5 bases, the J end by 3 bases, with 15 bases between.

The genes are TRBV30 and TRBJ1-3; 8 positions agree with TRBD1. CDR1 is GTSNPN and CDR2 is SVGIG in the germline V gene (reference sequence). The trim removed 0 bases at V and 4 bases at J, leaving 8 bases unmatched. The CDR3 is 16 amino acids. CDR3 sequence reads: CAWSVLPYRGGNTIYF. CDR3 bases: TGTGCCTGGAGTGTCCTCCCGTACAGGGGGGGAAACACCATATATTTT.

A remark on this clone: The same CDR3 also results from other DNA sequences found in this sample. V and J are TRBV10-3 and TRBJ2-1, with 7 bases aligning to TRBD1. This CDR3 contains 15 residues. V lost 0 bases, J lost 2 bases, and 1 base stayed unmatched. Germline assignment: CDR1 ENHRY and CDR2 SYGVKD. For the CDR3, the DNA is TGTGCCATCAGTGAGTCGACAGGGACCTACAATGAGCAGTTCTTC. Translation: CAISESTGTYNEQFF.

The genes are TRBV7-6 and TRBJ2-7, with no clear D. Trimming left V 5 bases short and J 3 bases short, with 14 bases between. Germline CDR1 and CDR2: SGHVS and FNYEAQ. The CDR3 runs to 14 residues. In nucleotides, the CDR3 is TGTGCCAGCAGCCAGCACCCGGACGGCTACGAGCAGTACTTC. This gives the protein CASSQHPDGYEQYF.